This T cell receptor (beta chain) was obtained from a study of beta chain features in type 1 diabetes. Regarding the study as a whole: Relative to healthy donors, patients appeared to have naive, central memory and Treg TCRB repertoires that were more similar. TCRB CDR3 length was moderately but significantly reduced in all four CD4+ subsets of Type 1 diabetes patients.

The investigators reverse transcribed all of the isolated RNA, so they sequenced expressed TCRB transcripts. Sequencing used immunoSEQ multiplex PCR; TCRdb keeps in-frame clones, though not all of them. Among hundreds of thousands of clones, less than 20% were seen once, and the ten largest hold about 0.086%. For this clone: Its target is unknown.

CDR1 is SGHTA and CDR2 is FQGTGA in the germline V gene. V gave up 3 bases and J gave up 9 bases; unmatched junction bases: 9. There are 15 residues in the CDR3. Heparinised blood was drawn once per donor, averaging roughly 120 mL. CD45RO/CCR7/CD25/CD127/CD95/CD27 staining was used to isolate CD4+ naive, central memory, regulatory and stem cell-like memory cells by sorting. The genes are TRBV7-3 and TRBJ2-1, with TRBD2 identical over 9 bases. Source material: naive CD4+ T cells from blood. This TCR derives from a young man in good health. CDR3 region: CASSLGLAGVVEQFF. The DNA of the CDR3 is TGTGCCAGCAGCTTGGGGTTAGCGGGAGTGGTTGAGCAGTTCTTC.